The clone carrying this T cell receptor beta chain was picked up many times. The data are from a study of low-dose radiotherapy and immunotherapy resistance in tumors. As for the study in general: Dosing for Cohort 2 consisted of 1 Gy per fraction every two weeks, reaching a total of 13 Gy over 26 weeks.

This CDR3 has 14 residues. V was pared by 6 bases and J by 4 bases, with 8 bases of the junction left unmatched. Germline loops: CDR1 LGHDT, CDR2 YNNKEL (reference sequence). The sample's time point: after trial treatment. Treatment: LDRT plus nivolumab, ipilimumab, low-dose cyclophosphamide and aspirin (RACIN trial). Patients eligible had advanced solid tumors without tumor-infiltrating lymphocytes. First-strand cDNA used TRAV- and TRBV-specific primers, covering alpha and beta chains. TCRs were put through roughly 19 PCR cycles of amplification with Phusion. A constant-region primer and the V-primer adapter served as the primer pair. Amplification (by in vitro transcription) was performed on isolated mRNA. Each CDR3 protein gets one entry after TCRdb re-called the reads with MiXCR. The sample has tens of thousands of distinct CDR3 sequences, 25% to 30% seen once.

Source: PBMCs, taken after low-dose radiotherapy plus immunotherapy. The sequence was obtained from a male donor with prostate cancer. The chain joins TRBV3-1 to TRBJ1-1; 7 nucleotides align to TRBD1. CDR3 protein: CASRYRGTGTEAFF. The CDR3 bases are TGTGCCAGCAGATACAGGGGAACGGGCACTGAAGCTTTCTTT.